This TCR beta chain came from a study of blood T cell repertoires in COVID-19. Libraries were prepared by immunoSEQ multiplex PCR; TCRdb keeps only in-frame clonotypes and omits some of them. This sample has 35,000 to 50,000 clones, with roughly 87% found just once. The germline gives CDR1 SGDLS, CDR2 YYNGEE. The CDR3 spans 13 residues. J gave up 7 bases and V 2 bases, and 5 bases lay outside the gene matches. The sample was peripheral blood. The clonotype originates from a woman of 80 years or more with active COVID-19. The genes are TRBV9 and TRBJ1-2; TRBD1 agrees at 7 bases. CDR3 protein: CASSVSTGFGYTF. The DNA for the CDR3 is TGTGCCAGCAGCGTCTCGACAGGGTTTGGCTACACCTTC.